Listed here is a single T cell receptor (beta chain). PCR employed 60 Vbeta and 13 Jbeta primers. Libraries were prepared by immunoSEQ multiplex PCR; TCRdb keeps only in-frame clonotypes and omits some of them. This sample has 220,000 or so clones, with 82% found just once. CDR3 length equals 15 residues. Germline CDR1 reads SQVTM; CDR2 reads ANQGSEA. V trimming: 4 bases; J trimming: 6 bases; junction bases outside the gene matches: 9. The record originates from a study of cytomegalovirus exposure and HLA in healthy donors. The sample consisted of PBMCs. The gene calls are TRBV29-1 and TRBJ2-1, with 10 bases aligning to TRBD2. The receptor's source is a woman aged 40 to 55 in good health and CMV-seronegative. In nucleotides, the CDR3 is TGCAGCGTTGGGTTTCTAGCGGGAGTAGGCAATGAGCAGTTCTTC. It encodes CSVGFLAGVGNEQFF.